This is a list of T cell receptor beta chains from one sample in a study of cytomegalovirus exposure and HLA in healthy donors. The assay was immunoSEQ multiplex PCR, and TCRdb's table has in-frame clones only and misses some. The sample has under 200,000 clones; around 82% are singletons. The source material was PBMCs. The receptors stem from a man aged 55-75 years in good health and CMV-seronegative. The CDR3 runs from the conserved cysteine through the conserved F or W. Fields, in order: clone size, V gene, J gene, D gene, CDR3 DNA, CDR3 protein. D genes are given only for firm matches. Expanded clones get a size class; other rows say once, few or many, or leave the size out.

abundance: few; v_gene: TRBV6-5; j_gene: TRBJ1-2; d_gene: NA; CDR3nt: TGTGCCAGCCGGTATCTCTATGGCTACACCTTC; CDR3aa: CASRYLYGYTF
abundance: NA; v_gene: TRBV5-1; j_gene: TRBJ2-7; d_gene: TRBD2; CDR3nt: TGCGCCAGCGTGGAAATAGCGGGGGGCCTCTACGAGCAGTACTTC; CDR3aa: CASVEIAGGLYEQYF
abundance: few; v_gene: TRBV27; j_gene: TRBJ1-6; d_gene: NA; CDR3nt: TGTGCCAGCAGTTTATCAACGGGGTACAATTCACCCCTCCACTTT; CDR3aa: CASSLSTGYNSPLHF
abundance: NA; v_gene: TRBV4-1; j_gene: TRBJ2-7; d_gene: NA; CDR3nt: TGCGCCAGCAGCCAAGTCGAGTTACGGGGGTCCTACGAGCAGTACTTC; CDR3aa: CASSQVELRGSYEQYF
abundance: once; v_gene: TRBV9; j_gene: TRBJ2-1; d_gene: TRBD2; CDR3nt: TGTGCCAGCAGCGTAGGGACTAGCGGAAACTACAATGAGCAGTTCTTC; CDR3aa: CASSVGTSGNYNEQFF
abundance: NA; v_gene: TRBV19; j_gene: TRBJ1-2; d_gene: NA; CDR3nt: TGTGCCAGTAGTATATTTGGCCAGCGGGCTAACTATGGCTACACCTTC; CDR3aa: CASSIFGQRANYGYTF
abundance: few; v_gene: TRBV7-9; j_gene: TRBJ2-2; d_gene: NA; CDR3nt: TGTGCCAGCAGCTTAAGACTCCCTACTGGGGAGCTGTTTTTT; CDR3aa: CASSLRLPTGELFF
abundance: few; v_gene: TRBV6-1; j_gene: TRBJ1-5; d_gene: NA; CDR3nt: TGTGCCAGCAGTGATGGGCCTACAGAAGGTCAGCCCCAGCATTTT; CDR3aa: CASSDGPTEGQPQHF
abundance: NA; v_gene: TRBV11-2; j_gene: TRBJ1-3; d_gene: NA; CDR3nt: TGTGCCAGCAGCTCGGGTTCCTCTGGAAACACCATATATTTT; CDR3aa: CASSSGSSGNTIYF
abundance: NA; v_gene: TRBV9; j_gene: TRBJ2-7; d_gene: TRBD1; CDR3nt: TGTGCCAGCAGCGTAGAGCGACAGGGGATCTTCGAGCAGTACTTC; CDR3aa: CASSVERQGIFEQYF
abundance: once; v_gene: TRBV7-9; j_gene: TRBJ2-3; d_gene: NA; CDR3nt: TGTGCCAGCAGCTTTGGACTGGGCACAGATACGCAGTATTTT; CDR3aa: CASSFGLGTDTQYF
abundance: NA; v_gene: TRBV2; j_gene: TRBJ2-4; d_gene: NA; CDR3nt: TGTGCCAGCGAGCCTCGCGGCAAAAACATTCAGTACTTC; CDR3aa: CASEPRGKNIQYF
abundance: NA; v_gene: TRBV5-4; j_gene: TRBJ2-5; d_gene: NA; CDR3nt: TGTGCCAGCAGCTTGGGACAGCAAGAGACCCAGTACTTC; CDR3aa: CASSLGQQETQYF
abundance: NA; v_gene: TRBV6-5; j_gene: TRBJ1-1; d_gene: NA; CDR3nt: TGTGCCAGCAGTTACTCGGGGAGGGACACTGAAGCTTTCTTT; CDR3aa: CASSYSGRDTEAFF
abundance: many; v_gene: TRBV4-1; j_gene: TRBJ1-1; d_gene: NA; CDR3nt: TGCGCCAGCAGCCAAAGGGGGACGGTGAACACTGAAGCTTTCTTT; CDR3aa: CASSQRGTVNTEAFF
abundance: NA; v_gene: TRBV7-9; j_gene: TRBJ1-4; d_gene: NA; CDR3nt: TGTGCCAGCAGCTCTACTCAGGGTATCCCACAGGATGAAAAACTGTTTTTT; CDR3aa: CASSSTQGIPQDEKLFF
abundance: NA; v_gene: TRBV7-9; j_gene: TRBJ1-2; d_gene: NA; CDR3nt: TGTGCCAGCAGCTTTCCTAGCCCCCGAGAGGACCTTAACTATGGCTACACCTTC; CDR3aa: CASSFPSPREDLNYGYTF
abundance: NA; v_gene: TRBV5-1; j_gene: TRBJ1-6; d_gene: NA; CDR3nt: TGCGCCAGCAGCGAACAGGTGGAAAGCTCACCCCTCAACTTT; CDR3aa: CASSEQVESSPLNF
abundance: NA; v_gene: TRBV11-3; j_gene: TRBJ2-1; d_gene: TRBD1; CDR3nt: TGTGCCAGCAGCACCGGACAGGGAGAAGGATACAATGAGCAGTTCTTC; CDR3aa: CASSTGQGEGYNEQFF
abundance: NA; v_gene: TRBV2; j_gene: TRBJ1-1; d_gene: NA; CDR3nt: TGTGCCAGCAGGGGAGCCAGTGAAGCTTTCTTT; CDR3aa: CASRGASEAFF
abundance: NA; v_gene: TRBV5-1; j_gene: TRBJ2-1; d_gene: NA; CDR3nt: TGCGCCAGCAGCTTGGAGGGTGCGGGCCCTGATCGAAAGCAGTTCTTC; CDR3aa: CASSLEGAGPDRKQFF
abundance: NA; v_gene: TRBV5-1; j_gene: TRBJ2-2; d_gene: NA; CDR3nt: TGCGCCAGCAGCTTGGAAGGGGGTTACACCGGGGAGCTGTTTTTT; CDR3aa: CASSLEGGYTGELFF
abundance: NA; v_gene: TRBV5-1; j_gene: TRBJ2-7; d_gene: NA; CDR3nt: TGCGCCAGTAGCCCTGGCGGCTACGAGCAGTACTTC; CDR3aa: CASSPGGYEQYF
abundance: few; v_gene: TRBV9; j_gene: TRBJ2-1; d_gene: TRBD2; CDR3nt: TGTGCCAGCAGCCCCAGGACTAGCGGGGTACTGAGAGAGCAGTTCTTC; CDR3aa: CASSPRTSGVLREQFF
abundance: NA; v_gene: TRBV16; j_gene: TRBJ2-7; d_gene: NA; CDR3nt: TGTGCCAGCAGCCAATCTGCCAGTCCAACCCCCTACGAGCAGTACTTC; CDR3aa: CASSQSASPTPYEQYF
abundance: NA; v_gene: TRBV27; j_gene: TRBJ1-4; d_gene: TRBD1; CDR3nt: TGTGCCAGCAGTCTCAGATTGGGACAGGGCTTGGCGAAAGCAACTAATGAAAAACTGTTTTTT; CDR3aa: CASSLRLGQGLAKATNEKLFF
abundance: NA; v_gene: TRBV6-1; j_gene: TRBJ2-7; d_gene: TRBD1; CDR3nt: TGTGCCAGCATGACGACAGGGGGCTACGAGCAGTACTTC; CDR3aa: CASMTTGGYEQYF
abundance: NA; v_gene: TRBV2; j_gene: TRBJ2-7; d_gene: NA; CDR3nt: TGTGCCAGCAGTGAGAGGGACGAGCAGTACTTC; CDR3aa: CASSERDEQYF
abundance: once; v_gene: TRBV11-1; j_gene: TRBJ1-2; d_gene: TRBD1; CDR3nt: TGTGCCAGCAGCTTCCGGGACAGTCCCTATGGCTACACCTTC; CDR3aa: CASSFRDSPYGYTF
abundance: few; v_gene: TRBV2; j_gene: TRBJ1-2; d_gene: NA; CDR3nt: TGTGCCAGCAAGGAGTTGGACTATGGCTACCCCTTC; CDR3aa: CASKELDYGYPF
abundance: few; v_gene: TRBV19; j_gene: TRBJ1-2; d_gene: TRBD1; CDR3nt: TGTGCCAGTAGTATCCCGGGACAGGGGGATGGCTACACCTTC; CDR3aa: CASSIPGQGDGYTF
abundance: NA; v_gene: TRBV5-1; j_gene: TRBJ2-5; d_gene: NA; CDR3nt: TGCGCCAGCAGCCCGGTGGTGGCAGGGCAAGAGACCCAGTACTTC; CDR3aa: CASSPVVAGQETQYF
abundance: NA; v_gene: TRBV28; j_gene: TRBJ2-5; d_gene: NA; CDR3nt: TGTGCCAGCAGCCTCGACAGTACCCAAGAGACCCAGTACTTC; CDR3aa: CASSLDSTQETQYF
abundance: few; v_gene: TRBV6-4; j_gene: TRBJ1-5; d_gene: NA; CDR3nt: TGTGCCAGCAGTGAGGACAGTAGCAATCAGCCCCAGCATTTT; CDR3aa: CASSEDSSNQPQHF
abundance: NA; v_gene: TRBV9; j_gene: TRBJ2-7; d_gene: TRBD2; CDR3nt: TGTGCCAGCAGCGTAGCCCCTAGCGGTTACGAGCAGCACTTC; CDR3aa: CASSVAPSGYEQHF
abundance: NA; v_gene: TRBV29-1; j_gene: TRBJ1-4; d_gene: TRBD1; CDR3nt: TGCAGCGTCATCGGGACAGACAATGAAAAACTGTTTTTT; CDR3aa: CSVIGTDNEKLFF
abundance: once; v_gene: TRBV5-8; j_gene: TRBJ1-5; d_gene: NA; CDR3nt: TGTGCCAGCAGCTTCGGACACTCAGAGAATCAGCCCCAGCATTTT; CDR3aa: CASSFGHSENQPQHF
abundance: NA; v_gene: TRBV28; j_gene: TRBJ2-7; d_gene: NA; CDR3nt: TGTGCCAGCAGACCAGGGGGGTACGAGCAGTACTTC; CDR3aa: CASRPGGYEQYF
abundance: NA; v_gene: TRBV7-8; j_gene: TRBJ1-1; d_gene: NA; CDR3nt: TGTGCCAGCAGGGTGGGGGGGCTGAACACTGAAGCTTTCTTT; CDR3aa: CASRVGGLNTEAFF
abundance: NA; v_gene: TRBV5-1; j_gene: TRBJ1-6; d_gene: TRBD1; CDR3nt: TGCGCCAGCAGCTCGGAAGGACAGGGCAATTCACCCCTCCACTTT; CDR3aa: CASSSEGQGNSPLHF
abundance: NA; v_gene: TRBV9; j_gene: TRBJ2-1; d_gene: NA; CDR3nt: TGTGCCAGCAGCGTAGCGGACTCCCCCGGGAATGAGCAGTTCTTC; CDR3aa: CASSVADSPGNEQFF
abundance: few; v_gene: TRBV7-9; j_gene: TRBJ2-1; d_gene: TRBD2; CDR3nt: TGTGCCAGCAGCGCCGGGACTAGCGGTACCAATGAGCAGTTCTTC; CDR3aa: CASSAGTSGTNEQFF
abundance: NA; v_gene: TRBV6-6; j_gene: TRBJ1-4; d_gene: NA; CDR3nt: TGTGCCAGCAGTTACTCGATAGCGCTTAGTGAAAAACTGTTTTTT; CDR3aa: CASSYSIALSEKLFF
abundance: NA; v_gene: TRBV6-4; j_gene: TRBJ2-1; d_gene: TRBD2; CDR3nt: TGTGCCAGCAGTGAAGCGAGCGGGACGTACAATGAGCAGTTCTTC; CDR3aa: CASSEASGTYNEQFF
abundance: few; v_gene: TRBV7-9; j_gene: TRBJ2-7; d_gene: TRBD1; CDR3nt: TGTGCCAGCAGCTACGGGACAGGGGCCAGCTACGAGCAGTACTTC; CDR3aa: CASSYGTGASYEQYF
abundance: NA; v_gene: TRBV27; j_gene: TRBJ1-4; d_gene: NA; CDR3nt: TGTGCCAGCAGTCTTCATGGAGCTAATGAAAAACTGTTTTTT; CDR3aa: CASSLHGANEKLFF
abundance: NA; v_gene: TRBV7-2; j_gene: TRBJ2-3; d_gene: NA; CDR3nt: TGTGCCAGCAGCTTAGGTGGAGCGACGTTCCGCACAGATACGCAGTATTTT; CDR3aa: CASSLGGATFRTDTQYF
abundance: once; v_gene: TRBV28; j_gene: TRBJ2-5; d_gene: TRBD1; CDR3nt: TGTGCCAGCAGTCACCCCCGGGACAGGGATGACCAAGAGACCCAGTACTTC; CDR3aa: CASSHPRDRDDQETQYF
abundance: NA; v_gene: TRBV28; j_gene: TRBJ1-5; d_gene: TRBD1; CDR3nt: TGTGCCAGCAGTAGAACAGGGGGCTTCCGAGGCGATCAGCCCCAGCATTTT; CDR3aa: CASSRTGGFRGDQPQHF
abundance: NA; v_gene: TRBV2; j_gene: TRBJ2-1; d_gene: TRBD1; CDR3nt: TGTGCCAGCAGTGACAGGGGGAGCATCGGGGAGCAGTTCTTC; CDR3aa: CASSDRGSIGEQFF
abundance: NA; v_gene: TRBV7-8; j_gene: TRBJ2-5; d_gene: NA; CDR3nt: TGTGCCAGCAGCTTAGGAGCCACTAGGGAGACCCAGTACTTC; CDR3aa: CASSLGATRETQYF
abundance: NA; v_gene: TRBV5-1; j_gene: TRBJ1-2; d_gene: TRBD1; CDR3nt: TGCGCCAGCAGCCACGGACAGGACTATGGCTACACCTTC; CDR3aa: CASSHGQDYGYTF
abundance: NA; v_gene: TRBV6-5; j_gene: TRBJ2-5; d_gene: NA; CDR3nt: TGTGCCAGCAGTTACTCCGGTGGGAGAGAGACCCAGTACTTC; CDR3aa: CASSYSGGRETQYF
abundance: NA; v_gene: TRBV6-5; j_gene: TRBJ2-7; d_gene: TRBD1; CDR3nt: TGTGCCAGCAGTCCGGGACAGGGAAGAGAGCAGTACTTC; CDR3aa: CASSPGQGREQYF
abundance: NA; v_gene: TRBV19; j_gene: TRBJ1-1; d_gene: TRBD1; CDR3nt: TGTGCCAGTAGCCATCTGACAGGGGTCCTTGAAGCTTTCTTT; CDR3aa: CASSHLTGVLEAFF